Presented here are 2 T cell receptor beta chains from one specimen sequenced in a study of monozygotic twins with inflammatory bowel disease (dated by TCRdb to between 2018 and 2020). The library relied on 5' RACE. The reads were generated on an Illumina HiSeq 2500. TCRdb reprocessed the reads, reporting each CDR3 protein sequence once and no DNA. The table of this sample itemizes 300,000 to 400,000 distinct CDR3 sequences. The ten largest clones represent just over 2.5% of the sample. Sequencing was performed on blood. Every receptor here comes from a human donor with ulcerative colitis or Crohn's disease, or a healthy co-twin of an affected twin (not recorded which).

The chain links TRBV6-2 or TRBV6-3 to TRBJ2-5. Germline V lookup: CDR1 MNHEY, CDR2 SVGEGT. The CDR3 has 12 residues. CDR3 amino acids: CAIRGDQETQYF.

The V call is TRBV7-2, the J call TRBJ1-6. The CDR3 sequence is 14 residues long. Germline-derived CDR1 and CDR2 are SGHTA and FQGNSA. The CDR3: CASSLVYLNSPLHF.